These 14 T cell receptor beta chains were sequenced from one sample in a study of blood T cell repertoires in COVID-19. This table comes from immunoSEQ multiplex PCR, and its TCRdb copy is limited to in-frame clones, with some not included. The sample includes approximately 360,000 clones, more than 70% of them seen just once. The sample comprised peripheral blood. Every receptor here comes from a man aged 40-49 years with acute or convalescent COVID-19.

The rearrangement joins TRBV30 to TRBJ1-2; 8 bases are shared with TRBD1. The CDR3 totals 13 residues. Germline V gene data show CDR1 as GTSNPN and CDR2 as SVGIG (reference sequence). With V trimmed by 0 bases and J by 6 bases, 3 bases remained unmatched. CDR3 in amino acids: CAWSVDRVHGYTF. In DNA, the CDR3 is TGTGCCTGGAGTGTGGACAGGGTCCATGGCTACACCTTC.

This CDR3 reads CATSGTGSTDTQYF. In DNA form, the CDR3 reads TGTGCCACCAGTGGGACAGGGTCCACAGATACGCAGTATTTT. The rearrangement links TRBV24-1 to TRBJ2-3; 8 bases align to TRBD1. Germline trimming cut 5 bases from V and 2 bases from J; bases unmatched to any gene: 2. The CDR3 consists of 14 residues. Germline V gene data show CDR1 as KGHDR and CDR2 as SFDVKD.

The genes are TRBV2 and TRBJ1-2; D remains ambiguous. The CDR3 loop spans 11 amino acids. Trimming left V 10 bases short and J 7 bases short, with 13 bases between. CDR1 is SNHLY, CDR2 FYNNEI, per germline. CDR3: CATLEPLGYTF. Here the CDR3 DNA reads TGTGCCACATTAGAGCCCCTTGGCTACACCTTC.

The CDR3 coding sequence is TGTGCCAGCAGCCCATTACAGGGTCCGCCTGGCTACACCTTC. Translating it yields CASSPLQGPPGYTF. This chain joins TRBV3-1 (or the pseudogene TRBV3-2) and TRBJ1-2, with D possibly TRBD1 on 6 matching bases. The CDR3 has 14 amino acids. Germline values: CDR1 LGHDT, CDR2 YNNKEL (reference sequence). V was cut by 4 bases and J by 7 bases, with 16 bases left in between.

Only one count was recorded for this clone. The chain has TRBV4-2 and TRBJ1-3, with D perhaps TRBD1 (5 bases). The CDR3 sequence is 17 residues long. V shed 0 bases and J shed 0 bases, with 12 bases lying between them. Germline CDR1 reads LGHNA; CDR2 reads YNFKEQ. The CDR3 DNA reads TGTGCCAGCAGCCAAGATGACCCCAGGGCCTCTGGAAACACCATATATTTT. This gives the protein CASSQDDPRASGNTIYF.

The chain is built from TRBV28 and TRBJ2-2, with TRBD1 identical over 10 bases. The CDR3 contains 16 residues. V dropped 3 bases and J dropped 3; count of bases not matched to a gene: 4. CDR1 and CDR2 from the germline V gene are MDHEN and SYDVKM. The CDR3 DNA sequence: TGTGCCAGCAGTTTCAAGGACAGGGGGTACACCGGGGAGCTGTTTTTT. Its translation is CASSFKDRGYTGELFF.

This rearrangement joins TRBV6-6 to TRBJ1-2; 9 bases line up with TRBD1. The CDR3 has 14 residues. CDR1 and CDR2 from the germline V gene are MNHNY and SVGAGI (reference sequence). Germline trimming cut 6 bases from V and 7 bases from J; bases unmatched to any gene: 9. The CDR3 loop is CASSPDRGRGGYTF. As DNA, the CDR3 is TGTGCCAGCAGCCCGGACAGGGGTCGCGGTGGCTACACCTTC.

The CDR3 region is CASSEVRGRGTDTQYF. DNA for the CDR3: TGTGCCAGCAGCGAAGTAAGGGGGCGAGGCACAGATACGCAGTATTTT. The genes are TRBV9 and TRBJ2-3; 7 nucleotides align to TRBD1. Germline V gene sequence: CDR1 SGDLS, CDR2 YYNGEE. Germline trimming cut 3 bases from V and 1 base from J; bases unmatched to any gene: 8. This CDR3 spans 16 amino acids. The full variable domain, its missing parts supplied by reference TRBV9 and TRBJ2-3, is DSGVTQTPKHLITATGQRVTLRCSPRSGDLSVYWYQQSLDQGLQFLIQYYNGEERAKGNILERFSAQQFPDLHSELNLSSLELGDSALYFCASSEVRGRGTDTQYFGPGTRLTVL.

This clone occurred once. The CDR3 DNA is TGTGCCAGCAGTCCCTATCAGGGGGCGATGGGTGGCTACACCTTC. It encodes CASSPYQGAMGGYTF. The chain recombines TRBV28 with TRBJ1-2; 8 bases are a match to TRBD1. This CDR3 has 15 amino acids. Trimming removed 5 bases from V and 7 bases from J; junction bases left unmatched: 12. CDR1 is MDHEN and CDR2 is SYDVKM in the germline V gene.

The J gene is TRBJ1-4, the V gene TRBV4-1; 10 positions agree with TRBD1. The CDR3 runs 14 residues. Trimming at V came to 7 bases and at J to 8 bases, leaving 7 bases not matched to a gene. Germline V lookup: CDR1 MGHRA, CDR2 YSYEKL. The CDR3 region has the DNA TGCGCCAGCACCAAAAGACAGGGGGCGGAAAAACTGTTTTTT. Translating it yields CASTKRQGAEKLFF.

The V gene is TRBV4-1, the J gene TRBJ1-5; the D gene is possibly TRBD1 (6 bases). This CDR3 has 17 amino acids. Per the germline V gene, CDR1 is MGHRA and CDR2 is YSYEKL. V lost 4 bases to trimming and J lost 0 bases, with 16 bases between them. Written as DNA, the CDR3 is TGCGCCAGCAGCCCGACCGGGGACACACATAGCAATCAGCCCCAGCATTTT. Protein product: CASSPTGDTHSNQPQHF.

This chain links TRBV7-8 with TRBJ2-2; a weak D match, TRBD2 (5 bases). V was shortened by 5 bases and J by 0 bases, with 13 bases between the two germline ends. Germline V gene lookup returns CDR1 SGHVS and CDR2 FQNEAQ. This CDR3 comprises 16 residues. CDR3 sequence reads: CASSPRTGTNTGELFF. DNA of the CDR3: TGTGCCAGCAGCCCCCGGACGGGAACGAACACCGGGGAGCTGTTTTTT.

The chain has TRBV28 and TRBJ1-1, with D uncertain. V was shortened by 7 bases and J by 1 base, with 10 bases between the two germline ends. The CDR3 length is 13 residues. CDR1 is MDHEN, CDR2 SYDVKM, per germline. The CDR3 region has the DNA TGTGCCAGCATCCTAGAGAGGAACACTGAAGCTTTCTTT. It yields the protein CASILERNTEAFF.

The genes are TRBV5-1 and TRBJ2-2; 10 bases fit TRBD1. Germline CDR1 and CDR2: SGHRS and YFSETQ. V lost 4 bases to trimming and J lost 4 bases; unmatched junction nucleotides: 10. CDR3 length: 17 residues. This CDR3 reads CASSPPTGGLVTGELFF. In nucleotides, the CDR3 is TGCGCCAGCAGCCCTCCGACAGGGGGCTTGGTCACCGGGGAGCTGTTTTTT.